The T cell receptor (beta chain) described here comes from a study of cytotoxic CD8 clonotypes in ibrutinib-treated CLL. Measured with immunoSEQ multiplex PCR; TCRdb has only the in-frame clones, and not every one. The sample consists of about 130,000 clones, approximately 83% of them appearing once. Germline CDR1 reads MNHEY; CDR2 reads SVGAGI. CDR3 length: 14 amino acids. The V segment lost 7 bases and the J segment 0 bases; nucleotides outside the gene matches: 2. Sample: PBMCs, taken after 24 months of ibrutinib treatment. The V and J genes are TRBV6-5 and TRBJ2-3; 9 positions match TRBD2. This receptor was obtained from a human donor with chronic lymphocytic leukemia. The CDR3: CASKAGGSTDTQYF. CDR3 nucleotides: TGTGCCAGCAAAGCGGGGGGAAGCACAGATACGCAGTATTTT.